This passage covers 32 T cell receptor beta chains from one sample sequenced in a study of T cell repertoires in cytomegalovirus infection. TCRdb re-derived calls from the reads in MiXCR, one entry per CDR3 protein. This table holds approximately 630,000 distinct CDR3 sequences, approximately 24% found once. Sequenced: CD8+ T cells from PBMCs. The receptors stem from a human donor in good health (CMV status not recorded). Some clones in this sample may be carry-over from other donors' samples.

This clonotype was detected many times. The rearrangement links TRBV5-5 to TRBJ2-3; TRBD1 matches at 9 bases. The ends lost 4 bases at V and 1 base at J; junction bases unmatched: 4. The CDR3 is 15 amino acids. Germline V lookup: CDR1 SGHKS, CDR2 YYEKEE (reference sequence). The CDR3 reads CASSVGQGRTDTQYF. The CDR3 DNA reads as TGTGCCAGCAGCGTGGGACAGGGACGCACAGATACGCAGTATTTT.

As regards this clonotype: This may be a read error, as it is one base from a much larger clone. The CDR3 DNA reads as TGTGACAGCAGCACCGTCTCTGAAGCTTTCTTT. Protein sequence: CDSSTVSEAFF. V gene TRBV6-5 combines with J gene TRBJ1-1; D not certain. CDR3 size: 11 residues. Germline-derived CDR1 and CDR2 are MNHEY and SVGAGI.

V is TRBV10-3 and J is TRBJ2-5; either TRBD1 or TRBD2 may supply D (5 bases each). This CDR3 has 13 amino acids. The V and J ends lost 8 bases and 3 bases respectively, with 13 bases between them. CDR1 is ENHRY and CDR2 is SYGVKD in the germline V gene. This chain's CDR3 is CAIGGLAKETQYF. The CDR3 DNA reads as TGTGCCATCGGGGGTTTGGCGAAAGAGACCCAGTACTTC.

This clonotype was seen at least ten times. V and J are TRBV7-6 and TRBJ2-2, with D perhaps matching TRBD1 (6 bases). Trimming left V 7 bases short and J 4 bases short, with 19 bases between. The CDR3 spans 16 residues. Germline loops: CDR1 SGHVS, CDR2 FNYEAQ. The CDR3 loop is CASIRDTNAFTGELFF. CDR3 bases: TGTGCCAGCATCCGGGACACGAACGCCTTCACCGGGGAGCTGTTTTTT.

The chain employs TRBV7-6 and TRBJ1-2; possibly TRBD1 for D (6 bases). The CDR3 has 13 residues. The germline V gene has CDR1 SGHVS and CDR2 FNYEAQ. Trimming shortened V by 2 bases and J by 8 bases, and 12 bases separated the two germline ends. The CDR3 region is CASSLKQGRGYTF. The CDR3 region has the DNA TGTGCCAGCAGCTTAAAACAGGGTCGCGGCTACACCTTC.

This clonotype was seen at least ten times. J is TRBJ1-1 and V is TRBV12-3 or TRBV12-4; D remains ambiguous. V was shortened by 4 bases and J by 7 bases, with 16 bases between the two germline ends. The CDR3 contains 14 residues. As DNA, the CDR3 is TGTGCCAGCAGTTCCTACAACAGAAACGGTGAAGCTTTCTTT. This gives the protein CASSSYNRNGEAFF.

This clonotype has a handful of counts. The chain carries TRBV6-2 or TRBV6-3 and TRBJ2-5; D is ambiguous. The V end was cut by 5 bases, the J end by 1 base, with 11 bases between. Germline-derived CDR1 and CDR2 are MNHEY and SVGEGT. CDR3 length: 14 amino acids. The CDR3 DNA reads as TGTGCCAGCAGTGTACCCGTTGTCCAAGAGACCCAGTACTTC. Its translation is CASSVPVVQETQYF.

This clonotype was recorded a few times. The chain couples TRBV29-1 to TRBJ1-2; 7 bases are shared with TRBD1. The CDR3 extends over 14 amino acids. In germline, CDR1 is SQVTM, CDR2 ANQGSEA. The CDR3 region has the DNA TGCACCTTCAGCCAGGGGGACTCAAGTCGAGGCTACACCTTC. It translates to CTFSQGDSSRGYTF.

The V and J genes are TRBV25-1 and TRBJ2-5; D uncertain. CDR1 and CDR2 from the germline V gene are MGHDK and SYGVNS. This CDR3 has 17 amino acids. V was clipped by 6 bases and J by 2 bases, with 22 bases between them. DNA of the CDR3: TGTGCCAGCAGGGAAGAAACCCATCGGGCAGTGCAAGAGACCCAGTACTTC. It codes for CASREETHRAVQETQYF. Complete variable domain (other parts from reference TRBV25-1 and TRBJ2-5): EADIYQTPRYLVIGTGKKITLECSQTMGHDKMYWYQQDPGMELHLIHYSYGVNSTEKGDLSSESTVSRIRTEHFPLTLESARPSHTSQYLCASREETHRAVQETQYFGPGTRLLVL.

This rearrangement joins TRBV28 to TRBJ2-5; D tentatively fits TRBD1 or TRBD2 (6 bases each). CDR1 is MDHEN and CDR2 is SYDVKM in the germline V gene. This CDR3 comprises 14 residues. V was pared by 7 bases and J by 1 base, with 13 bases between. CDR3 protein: CASKFRGLQETQYF. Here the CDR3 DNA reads TGTGCCAGCAAGTTCAGGGGACTCCAAGAGACCCAGTACTTC.

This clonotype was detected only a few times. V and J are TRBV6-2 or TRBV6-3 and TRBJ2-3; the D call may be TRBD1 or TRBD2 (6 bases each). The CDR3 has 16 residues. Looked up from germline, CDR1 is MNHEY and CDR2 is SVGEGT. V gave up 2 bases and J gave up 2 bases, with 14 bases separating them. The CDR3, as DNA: TGTGCCAGCAGTTACCGACGGGGGCTCCTCACAGATACGCAGTATTTT. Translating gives CASSYRRGLLTDTQYF.

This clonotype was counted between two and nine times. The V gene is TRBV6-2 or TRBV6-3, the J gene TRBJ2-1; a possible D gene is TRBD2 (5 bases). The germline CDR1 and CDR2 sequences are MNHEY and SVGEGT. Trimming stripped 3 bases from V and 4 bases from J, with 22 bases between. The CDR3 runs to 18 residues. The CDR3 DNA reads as TGTGCCAGCAGTTATCCGTTGGTGGAGGCCGGCGAATACAATGAGCAGTTCTTC. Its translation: CASSYPLVEAGEYNEQFF.

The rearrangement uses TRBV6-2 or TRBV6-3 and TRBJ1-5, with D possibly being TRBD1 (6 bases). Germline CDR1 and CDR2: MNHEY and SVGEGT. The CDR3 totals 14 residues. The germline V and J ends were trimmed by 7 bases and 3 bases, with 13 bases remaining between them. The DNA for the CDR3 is TGTGCCAGCACCGTAGACAGGATCAATCAGCCCCAGCATTTT. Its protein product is CASTVDRINQPQHF.

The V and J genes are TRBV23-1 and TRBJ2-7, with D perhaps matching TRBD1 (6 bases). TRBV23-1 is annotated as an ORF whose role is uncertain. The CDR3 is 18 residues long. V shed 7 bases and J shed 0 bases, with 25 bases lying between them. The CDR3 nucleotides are TGCGCCAGCACAGGGGTCTACAAGGGCGGCAGAATCTCCTACGAGCAGTACGTC. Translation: CASTGVYKGGRISYEQYV.

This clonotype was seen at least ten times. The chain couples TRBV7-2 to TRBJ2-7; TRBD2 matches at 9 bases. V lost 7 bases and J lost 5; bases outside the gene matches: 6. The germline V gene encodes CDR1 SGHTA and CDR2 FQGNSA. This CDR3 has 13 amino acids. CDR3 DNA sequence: TGTGCCAGCAAAAGCGGGGGGCCCAACGAGCAGTACTTC. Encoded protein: CASKSGGPNEQYF.

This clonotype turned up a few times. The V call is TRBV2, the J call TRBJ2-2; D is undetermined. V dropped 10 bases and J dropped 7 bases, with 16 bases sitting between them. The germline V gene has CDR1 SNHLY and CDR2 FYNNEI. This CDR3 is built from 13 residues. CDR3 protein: CAIYQATIGELFF. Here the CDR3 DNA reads TGTGCCATCTACCAGGCAACCATCGGGGAGCTGTTTTTT.

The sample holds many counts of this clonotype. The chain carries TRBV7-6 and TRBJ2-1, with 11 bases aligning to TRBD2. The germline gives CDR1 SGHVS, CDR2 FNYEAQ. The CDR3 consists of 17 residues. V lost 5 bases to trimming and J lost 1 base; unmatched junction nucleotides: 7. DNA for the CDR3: TGTGCCAGCAGCCCCAGGACTAGCGGGCTTTCCTACAATGAGCAGTTCTTC. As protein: CASSPRTSGLSYNEQFF.

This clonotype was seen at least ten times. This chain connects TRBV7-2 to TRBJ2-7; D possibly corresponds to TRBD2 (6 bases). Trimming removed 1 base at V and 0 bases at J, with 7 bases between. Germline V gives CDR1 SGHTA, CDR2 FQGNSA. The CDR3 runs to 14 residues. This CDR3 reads CASSLVTSSYEQYV. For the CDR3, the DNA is TGTGCCAGCAGCTTAGTGACTAGCTCCTACGAGCAGTACGTC.

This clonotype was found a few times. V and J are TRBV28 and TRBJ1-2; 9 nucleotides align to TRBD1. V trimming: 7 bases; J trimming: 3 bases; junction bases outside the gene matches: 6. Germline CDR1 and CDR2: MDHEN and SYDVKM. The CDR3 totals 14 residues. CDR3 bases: TGTGCCAGCACCCTTGACAGGGGGGACTATGGCTACACCTTC. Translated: CASTLDRGDYGYTF.

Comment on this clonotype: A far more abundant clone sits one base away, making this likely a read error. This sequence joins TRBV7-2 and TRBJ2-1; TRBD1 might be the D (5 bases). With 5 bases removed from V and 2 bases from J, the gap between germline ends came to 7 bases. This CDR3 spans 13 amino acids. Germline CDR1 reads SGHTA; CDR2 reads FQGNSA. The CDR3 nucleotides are TGTACCAGCAGCCCAGGGACCTACAATGAGCAGTTCTTC. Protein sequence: CTSSPGTYNEQFF.

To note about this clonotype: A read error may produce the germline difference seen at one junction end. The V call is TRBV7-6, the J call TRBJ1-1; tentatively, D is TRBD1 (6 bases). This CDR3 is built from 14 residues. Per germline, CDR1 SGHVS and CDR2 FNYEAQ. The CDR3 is CTSSLGGGVTEAFF. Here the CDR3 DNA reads TGTACCAGCAGCTTAGGCGGGGGCGTCACTGAAGCTTTCTTT. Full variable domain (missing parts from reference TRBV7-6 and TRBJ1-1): GAGVSQSPRYKVTKRGQDVALRCDPISGHVSLYWYRQALGQGPEFLTYFNYEAQQDKSGLPNDRFSAERPEGSISTLTIQRTEQRDSAMYRCTSSLGGGVTEAFFGQGTRLTVV.

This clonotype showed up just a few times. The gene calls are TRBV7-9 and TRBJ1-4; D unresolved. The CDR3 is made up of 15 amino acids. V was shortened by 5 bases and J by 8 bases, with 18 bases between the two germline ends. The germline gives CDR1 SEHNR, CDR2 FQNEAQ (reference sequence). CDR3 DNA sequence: TGTGCCAGCAGCCCACCCCTTGAGGGAAAAGAAAAACTGTTTTTT. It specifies CASSPPLEGKEKLFF.

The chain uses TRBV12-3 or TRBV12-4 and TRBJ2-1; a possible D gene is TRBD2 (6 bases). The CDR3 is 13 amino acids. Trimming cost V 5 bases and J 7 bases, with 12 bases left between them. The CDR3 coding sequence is TGTGCCAGCAGTCTTCGGGCGGGGAATGAGCAGTTCTTC. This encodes CASSLRAGNEQFF.

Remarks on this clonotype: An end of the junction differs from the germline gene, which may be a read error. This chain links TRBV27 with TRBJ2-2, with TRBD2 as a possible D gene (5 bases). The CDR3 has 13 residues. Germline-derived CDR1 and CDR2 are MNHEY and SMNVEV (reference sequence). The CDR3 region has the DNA TGTGCCAGCAGCTCCGACTACACCAGGGAGCTGTTTTTT. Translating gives CASSSDYTRELFF.

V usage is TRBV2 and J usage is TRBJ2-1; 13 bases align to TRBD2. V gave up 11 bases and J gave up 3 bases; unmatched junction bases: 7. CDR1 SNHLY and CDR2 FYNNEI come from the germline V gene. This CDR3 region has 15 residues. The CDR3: CAGSGTSGDYNEQFF. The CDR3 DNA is TGTGCCGGCTCCGGGACTAGCGGGGACTACAATGAGCAGTTCTTC.

The CDR3 sequence: CASSPTSGGPRLYNEQFF. The CDR3 bases are TGTGCCAGCAGTCCGACTAGCGGGGGGCCCCGACTTTACAATGAGCAGTTCTTC. The V and J genes are TRBV27 and TRBJ2-1; 13 positions agree with TRBD2. Germline V lookup: CDR1 MNHEY, CDR2 SMNVEV (reference sequence). The CDR3 sequence is 18 residues long. V was pared by 5 bases and J by 4 bases, with 11 bases of the junction left unmatched.

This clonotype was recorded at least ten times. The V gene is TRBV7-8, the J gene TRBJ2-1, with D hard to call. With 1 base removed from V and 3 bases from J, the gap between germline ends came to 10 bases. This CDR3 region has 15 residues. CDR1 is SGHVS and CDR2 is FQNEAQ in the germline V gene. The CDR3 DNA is TGTGCCAGCAGCTTAGAAGCAGACGACTACAATGAGCAGTTCTTC. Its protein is CASSLEADDYNEQFF.

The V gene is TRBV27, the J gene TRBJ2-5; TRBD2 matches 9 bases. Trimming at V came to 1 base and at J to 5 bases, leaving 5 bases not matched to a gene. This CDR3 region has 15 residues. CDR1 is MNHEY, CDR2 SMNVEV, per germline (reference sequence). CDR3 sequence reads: CASSLWRGGPETQYF. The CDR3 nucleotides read TGTGCCAGCAGTTTATGGCGGGGGGGCCCCGAGACCCAGTACTTC.

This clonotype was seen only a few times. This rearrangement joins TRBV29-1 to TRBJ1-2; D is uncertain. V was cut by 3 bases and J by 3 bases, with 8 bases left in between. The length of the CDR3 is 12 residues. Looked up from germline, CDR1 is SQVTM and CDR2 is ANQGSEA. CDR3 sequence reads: CSVDGQHYGYTF. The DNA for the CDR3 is TGCAGCGTTGATGGCCAGCACTATGGCTACACCTTC.

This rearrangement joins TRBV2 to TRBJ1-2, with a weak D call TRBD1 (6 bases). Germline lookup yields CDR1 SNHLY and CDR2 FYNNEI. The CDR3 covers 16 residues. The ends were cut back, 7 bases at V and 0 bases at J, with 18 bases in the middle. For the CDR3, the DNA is TGTGCCAGCATCCTAAGGGACACCAGAGCTAACTATGGCTACACCTTC. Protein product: CASILRDTRANYGYTF. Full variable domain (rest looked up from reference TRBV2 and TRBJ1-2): EPEVTQTPSHQVTQMGQEVILRCVPISNHLYFYWYRQILGQKVEFLVSFYNNEISEKSEIFDDQFSVERPDGSNFTLKIRSTKLEDSAMYFCASILRDTRANYGYTFGSGTRLTVV.

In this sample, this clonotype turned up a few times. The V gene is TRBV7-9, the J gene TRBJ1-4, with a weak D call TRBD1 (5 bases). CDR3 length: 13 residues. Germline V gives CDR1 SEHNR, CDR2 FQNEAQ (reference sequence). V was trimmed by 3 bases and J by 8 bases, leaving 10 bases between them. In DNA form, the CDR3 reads TGTGCCAGCAGCTTCAGGGTTGGAGAAAAACTGTTTTTT. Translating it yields CASSFRVGEKLFF.

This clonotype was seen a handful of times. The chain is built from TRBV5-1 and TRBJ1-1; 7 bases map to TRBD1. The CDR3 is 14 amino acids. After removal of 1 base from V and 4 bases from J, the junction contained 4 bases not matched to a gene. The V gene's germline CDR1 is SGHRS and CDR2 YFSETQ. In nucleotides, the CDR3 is TGCGCCAGCAGCTTGCAGGCAGGGGGCACTGAAGCTTTCTTT. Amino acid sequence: CASSLQAGGTEAFF.